This TCR beta chain comes out of a study of identical twins. The study's findings and limits: The study found that models underestimated out-of-frame TCR alpha sharing in monozygotic twins. Cord blood beta clonotypes present at high abundance carried fewer insertions; no such pattern appeared in memory repertoires.

The CDR3 runs 14 residues. V gave up 7 bases and J gave up 7 bases; unmatched junction bases: 11. CDR1 is SQVTM, CDR2 ANQGSEA, per germline. There were only healthy Caucasians among the donors. MiXCR, run by TCRdb on the 5' RACE reads, gives a single entry per CDR3 protein. This table has around 960,000 distinct CDR3 sequences, about 12% appearing once. A few counts support this clonotype. Its antigen is still unknown. The same sample was also studied in work on yellow fever vaccine responses in identical twins.

This clonotype was obtained from a woman between 18 and 29 years old in good health. This chain joins TRBV29-1 and TRBJ2-1; 9 bases are a match to TRBD2. Source material: PBMCs. The chain's CDR3 is CSASPRGGANEQFF. The DNA for the CDR3 is TGCAGCGCCAGCCCGCGGGGGGGTGCGAATGAGCAGTTCTTC.